These 8 T cell receptor beta chains originate from one sample sequenced in a study of Graves' ophthalmopathy and Graves' hyperthyroidism. Amplified TCR beta CDR3 regions were obtained using RNA transcripts as template. After a first-round RT-PCR with HTBI primers, a second-round multiplex PCR was run. TCRdb independently ran MiXCR on the multiplex PCR reads; one entry per CDR3 protein. The sample includes about 370,000 distinct CDR3 sequences, around 20% of them seen just once. Sequenced sample: peripheral blood. The receptors derive from a woman younger than 35 with Graves' ophthalmopathy.

At least ten counts were recorded for this clonotype. The V gene is TRBV30, the J gene TRBJ1-5; a possible D gene is TRBD1 (5 bases). Trimming removed 3 bases at V and 6 bases at J, with 12 bases between. The germline V gene encodes CDR1 GTSNPN and CDR2 SVGIG (reference sequence). This CDR3 has 13 residues. The DNA of the CDR3 is TGTGCCTGGAGGGCAGGGAGAGGTCAGCCCCAGCATTTT. Protein sequence: CAWRAGRGQPQHF.

This clonotype was seen many times. The genes are TRBV12-3 or TRBV12-4 and TRBJ1-2; 8 nucleotides agree with TRBD1. V was clipped by 3 bases and J by 7 bases; unmatched bases: 7. This CDR3 region has 14 residues. The CDR3 protein is CASSLGSGGSGYTF. The CDR3 DNA follows: TGTGCCAGCAGTTTGGGCTCAGGGGGCAGTGGCTACACCTTC.

The V and J genes are TRBV6-1 and TRBJ1-5; 7 nucleotides agree with TRBD1. Germline CDR1 reads MNHNS; CDR2 reads SASEGT. After removal of 6 bases from V and 4 bases from J, the junction contained 9 bases not matched to a gene. The CDR3 has 15 amino acids. In nucleotides, the CDR3 is TGTGCCAGCAGACCCAACACACAGGGGAATCAGCCCCAGCATTTT. It yields the protein CASRPNTQGNQPQHF.

This clonotype was observed a few times. The chain couples TRBV30 to TRBJ1-5, with a possible D match to TRBD1 (5 bases). The CDR3 spans 13 residues. Germline V gives CDR1 GTSNPN, CDR2 SVGIG (reference sequence). Trimming shortened V by 0 bases and J by 5 bases, and 8 bases separated the two germline ends. Here the CDR3 reads CAWSVKGYQPQHF. The CDR3 DNA reads TGTGCCTGGAGTGTCAAGGGGTATCAGCCCCAGCATTTT.

This clonotype has a count of ten or more. This chain connects TRBV6-1 to TRBJ1-5; possible D gene TRBD1, 5 bases. The CDR3 length is 13 residues. Looked up from germline, CDR1 is MNHNS and CDR2 is SASEGT. V lost 11 bases and J 4 bases, leaving 15 bases between the germline ends. CDR3 nucleotides: TGTGCCGTACGAGGGGTGGGGAATCAGCCCCAGCATTTT. It is translated as CAVRGVGNQPQHF.

This clonotype was picked up many times. Germline is not matched at one junction end, which may reflect a read error. The chain carries TRBV27 and TRBJ2-6; TRBD2 might be the D (5 bases). Germline CDR1 and CDR2: MNHEY and SMNVEV (reference sequence). The CDR3 has 20 residues. Here the CDR3 reads CASSVSDLNREESGANVLTF. CDR3 coding DNA: TGTGCCAGCAGTGTATCGGACTTGAACAGAGAAGAGTCTGGGGCCAACGTCCTGACTTTC.

The sample holds many counts of this clonotype. In DNA, the CDR3 is TGTGCCACCAGCAGAGGGTTCGGAGGAGGTGAAAAACTGTTTTTT. It codes for CATSRGFGGGEKLFF. The chain combines TRBV15 with TRBJ1-4; D not certain. CDR3 length: 15 amino acids. V lost 1 base, J lost 7 bases, and 13 bases lay in between. In germline, CDR1 is LNHNV, CDR2 YYDKDF (reference sequence).

This clonotype was seen repeatedly, ten times or more. The rearrangement joins TRBV2 to TRBJ1-2; the D is unclear. The CDR3 contains 12 residues. Trimming pared 2 bases from V and 8 bases from J, leaving 9 bases between. The germline V gene encodes CDR1 SNHLY and CDR2 FYNNEI. The CDR3 DNA reads TGTGCCAGCAGTGAATCCCTGAGGGGCTACACCTTC. This gives the protein CASSESLRGYTF.